What follows are 24 T cell receptor beta chains derived from one specimen sequenced in a study of T cell responses to AZD1222 COVID-19 vaccine. Assay used: immunoSEQ multiplex PCR; TCRdb lists only in-frame clones, some missing. Here the sample spans about 150,000 clones, approximately 90% being singletons. This specimen consisted of peripheral blood, obtained on day 0 of AZD1222 vaccination. The receptors come from an adult in good health.

The V gene is TRBV5-1, the J gene TRBJ2-7; tentative D call: TRBD1 (6 bases). The V gene lost 1 base and the J gene lost 2 bases, with 10 bases spanning the gap. Per the germline V gene, CDR1 is SGHRS and CDR2 is YFSETQ. This CDR3 comprises 14 residues. Here the CDR3 reads CASSLRGTTYEQYF. The CDR3 DNA reads TGCGCCAGCAGCTTGAGGGGGACCACCTACGAGCAGTACTTC.

Of note for this clone: Other DNA sequences in the same sample also yield this CDR3. V is TRBV18 and J is TRBJ1-2; possibly TRBD1 for D (6 bases). The CDR3 extends over 15 amino acids. V lost 0 bases, J lost 4 bases, and 12 bases lay in between. Germline V gives CDR1 KGHSH, CDR2 LQKENI. CDR3 protein: CASSPPQGLGYGYTF. The CDR3 DNA is TGTGCCAGCTCACCACCCCAGGGGTTAGGCTATGGCTACACCTTC. The full variable domain, in which reference TRBV18 and TRBJ1-2 provide the parts outside the CDR3, is NAGVMQNPRHLVRRRGQEARLRCSPMKGHSHVYWYRQLPEEGLKFMVYLQKENIIDESGMPKERFSAEFPKEGPSILRIQQVVRGDSAAYFCASSPPQGLGYGYTFGSGTRLTVV.

The CDR3 nucleotides read TGCAGTGCTAGTTTTAGGCCAGTGGGGAACACCTTC. Amino acid sequence: CSASFRPVGNTF. This chain uses TRBV20-1 with TRBJ1-2; no clear D gene. CDR1 is DFQATT, CDR2 SNEGSKA, per germline (reference sequence). The CDR3 is made up of 12 amino acids. Trimming took off 3 bases at V and 12 bases at J, with 17 bases between the two ends.

This chain uses TRBV5-1 with TRBJ2-1; 8 positions match TRBD2. Germline V gene sequence: CDR1 SGHRS, CDR2 YFSETQ. This CDR3 is 15 amino acids long. V dropped 4 bases and J dropped 2; count of bases not matched to a gene: 5. In DNA, the CDR3 is TGCGCCAGCAGCGGAGCGGGGGAGGCCTACAATGAGCAGTTCTTC. This gives the protein CASSGAGEAYNEQFF.

The chain uses TRBV2 and TRBJ2-7; D not resolved. CDR1 and CDR2 (germline): SNHLY, FYNNEI. The V end was cut by 3 bases, the J end by 6 bases, with 15 bases between. The CDR3 loop spans 14 amino acids. CDR3 loop: CASSDTTVAAEQYF. CDR3 bases: TGTGCCAGCAGTGACACGACCGTCGCGGCCGAGCAGTACTTC. The full variable domain, in which reference TRBV2 and TRBJ2-7 provide the parts outside the CDR3, is EPEVTQTPSHQVTQMGQEVILRCVPISNHLYFYWYRQILGQKVEFLVSFYNNEISEKSEIFDDQFSVERPDGSNFTLKIRSTKLEDSAMYFCASSDTTVAAEQYFGPGTRLTVT.

The chain recombines TRBV14 with TRBJ2-2; D gene ambiguous. Trimming removed 0 bases at V and 3 bases at J, with 5 bases between. Germline V gene lookup returns CDR1 SGHDN and CDR2 FVKESK. This CDR3 region has 14 residues. The CDR3, as DNA: TGTGCCAGCAGCCAAGAGCCCTACACCGGGGAGCTGTTTTTT. Translating gives CASSQEPYTGELFF.

The V call is TRBV18, the J call TRBJ1-5; the match to TRBD1 covers 9 bases. V dropped 3 bases and J dropped 1; count of bases not matched to a gene: 7. This CDR3 spans 17 amino acids. The germline CDR1 and CDR2 sequences are KGHSH and LQKENI. CDR3 amino acids: CASSPLPTGGSNQPQHF. CDR3 in DNA: TGTGCCAGCTCACCGCTTCCGACAGGGGGGAGCAATCAGCCCCAGCATTTT.

This chain links TRBV5-1 with TRBJ2-1; 12 bases are shared with TRBD2. CDR1 is SGHRS, CDR2 YFSETQ, per germline. With 4 bases clipped from V and 7 bases from J, the junction kept 3 bases outside the gene matches. This CDR3 has 14 amino acids. The CDR3 nucleotides are TGCGCCAGCAGCGCCGGGACTAGCGGGAATGAGCAGTTCTTC. Residues: CASSAGTSGNEQFF. Drawing the rest from reference TRBV5-1 and TRBJ2-1, the complete variable domain is KAGVTQTPRYLIKTRGQQVTLSCSPISGHRSVSWYQQTPGQGLQFLFEYFSETQRNKGNFPGRFSGRQFSNSRSEMNVSTLELGDSALYLCASSAGTSGNEQFFGPGTRLTVL.

The V call is TRBV2, the J call TRBJ2-1; unclear D gene. The V end lost 2 bases, the J end lost 3 bases, and 5 bases lay between the germline ends. Germline lookup yields CDR1 SNHLY and CDR2 FYNNEI. This CDR3 is 13 amino acids long. CDR3: CASSEMVYNEQFF. CDR3 sequence (DNA): TGTGCCAGCAGTGAAATGGTCTACAATGAGCAGTTCTTC.

This chain uses TRBV15 with TRBJ2-5; 7 positions agree with TRBD2. V was pared by 0 bases and J by 0 bases, with 1 base of the junction left unmatched. The CDR3 runs 15 residues. The germline gives CDR1 LNHNV, CDR2 YYDKDF (reference sequence). CDR3 DNA: TGTGCCACCAGCAGAGATCTAGCGGACCAAGAGACCCAGTACTTC. It yields the protein CATSRDLADQETQYF.

This chain connects TRBV5-1 to TRBJ1-5; no clear D. Germline CDR1 is SGHRS and CDR2 is YFSETQ. The CDR3 has 14 residues. Deletions cut 0 bases from V and 3 bases from J, with 7 bases between. CDR3 residues: CASSLGGSNQPQHF. The CDR3 nucleotides are TGCGCCAGCAGCTTGGGAGGGTCCAATCAGCCCCAGCATTTT.

The chain uses TRBV9 and TRBJ1-2; D is undetermined. The CDR3 loop spans 15 amino acids. V lost 4 bases, J lost 2 bases, and 15 bases lay in between. The germline V gene has CDR1 SGDLS and CDR2 YYNGEE. The CDR3 region is CASSPGRGSNYGYTF. In DNA, the CDR3 is TGTGCCAGCAGCCCAGGACGAGGTTCCAACTATGGCTACACCTTC.

V and J are TRBV6-5 and TRBJ1-4; D unclear. Trimming pared 6 bases from V and 8 bases from J, leaving 13 bases between. This CDR3 is 13 amino acids long. The V gene's germline CDR1 is MNHEY and CDR2 SVGAGI. CDR3 residues: CASSSQEEEKLFF. In DNA form, the CDR3 reads TGTGCCAGCAGCAGCCAAGAGGAGGAAAAACTGTTTTTT.

The chain links TRBV5-1 to TRBJ1-2; 8 nucleotides match TRBD1. The germline V gene encodes CDR1 SGHRS and CDR2 YFSETQ. Unmatched junction bases numbered 5, after V lost 0 bases and J lost 1 base. CDR3 size: 16 residues. CDR3 protein: CASSLGLGQGNYGYTF. The DNA of the CDR3 is TGCGCCAGCAGCTTGGGTCTTGGACAGGGTAACTATGGCTACACCTTC. Full variable domain (missing parts from reference TRBV5-1 and TRBJ1-2): KAGVTQTPRYLIKTRGQQVTLSCSPISGHRSVSWYQQTPGQGLQFLFEYFSETQRNKGNFPGRFSGRQFSNSRSEMNVSTLELGDSALYLCASSLGLGQGNYGYTFGSGTRLTVV.

V is TRBV19 and J is TRBJ1-1, with 8 bases fitting TRBD1. Unmatched junction bases numbered 7, after V lost 4 bases and J lost 0 bases. Germline V lookup: CDR1 LNHDA, CDR2 SQIVND (reference sequence). This CDR3 spans 16 amino acids. CDR3 DNA: TGTGCCAGTAGTAGCCCAGGGGGCGGAATGAACACTGAAGCTTTCTTT. Its protein product is CASSSPGGGMNTEAFF.

CDR3 in DNA: TGCGCCAGCAGCCAAGGCGGGACGAATAATGAAAAACTGTTTTTT. The encoded protein is CASSQGGTNNEKLFF. The V call is TRBV4-1, the J call TRBJ1-4; a weak D match, TRBD1 (5 bases). This CDR3 is built from 15 residues. The V gene lost 1 base and the J gene lost 4 bases, with 10 bases spanning the gap. The V gene's germline CDR1 is MGHRA and CDR2 YSYEKL.

This chain links TRBV15 with TRBJ1-2, with 8 bases matching TRBD1. The trim removed 3 bases at V and 8 bases at J, leaving 8 bases unmatched. Germline CDR1 LNHNV, CDR2 YYDKDF (reference sequence). The CDR3 contains 14 residues. This CDR3 is CATSSVNRGNGYTF. CDR3 in DNA: TGTGCCACCAGCAGCGTGAACAGGGGGAACGGCTACACCTTC.

The CDR3 region is CASRGGATPAFF. The CDR3 nucleotides are TGTGCCAGCAGGGGGGGTGCAACGCCGGCTTTCTTT. The genes are TRBV27 and TRBJ1-1; D may be TRBD1 (5 bases). Trimming pared 6 bases from V and 11 bases from J, leaving 16 bases between. CDR3 length: 12 residues. Germline V gene lookup returns CDR1 MNHEY and CDR2 SMNVEV (reference sequence).

The chain uses TRBV6-5 and TRBJ2-7, with 10 nucleotides matching TRBD1. The CDR3 has 16 amino acids. Germline V CDR1 and CDR2: MNHEY, SVGAGI. J lost 0 bases, V lost 0 bases, and 2 bases had no gene match. In DNA, the CDR3 is TGTGCCAGCAGTTACTCGAGGACAGGGGGCTCCTACGAGCAGTACTTC. Translated, it gives CASSYSRTGGSYEQYF.

The J gene is TRBJ2-1, the V gene TRBV25-1; 8 nucleotides line up with TRBD2. The germline gives CDR1 MGHDK, CDR2 SYGVNS. This CDR3 contains 15 residues. V shed 3 bases, J shed 3 bases, and the junction held 4 bases outside the gene matches. The CDR3 loop reads CASSDTSGFYNEQFF. The CDR3 DNA is TGTGCCAGCAGTGACACTAGCGGATTCTACAATGAGCAGTTCTTC.

The chain uses TRBV29-1 and TRBJ1-2; D perhaps matches TRBD1 (6 bases). Germline CDR1 and CDR2: SQVTM and ANQGSEA. V was clipped by 3 bases and J by 5 bases, with 22 bases between them. The CDR3 is 16 amino acids. The CDR3 loop is CSVDLTGETGKYGYTF. In nucleotides, the CDR3 is TGCAGCGTTGACCTCACCGGAGAGACAGGAAAGTATGGCTACACCTTC.

The rearrangement links TRBV19 to TRBJ1-1, with D perhaps matching TRBD1 (5 bases). CDR1 and CDR2 (germline): LNHDA, SQIVND (reference sequence). CDR3 size: 13 residues. V lost 6 bases and J lost 2, with 10 bases in between. The chain's CDR3 is CASSPTVNTEAFF. CDR3 nucleotide sequence: TGTGCCAGTAGCCCGACAGTTAACACTGAAGCTTTCTTT. The full variable domain, in which reference TRBV19 and TRBJ1-1 provide the parts outside the CDR3, is DGGITQSPKYLFRKEGQNVTLSCEQNLNHDAMYWYRQDPGQGLRLIYYSQIVNDFQKGDIAEGYSVSREKKESFPLTVTSAQKNPTAFYLCASSPTVNTEAFFGQGTRLTVV.

This chain connects TRBV9 to TRBJ2-5, with 8 bases lining up with TRBD1. CDR1 and CDR2 (germline): SGDLS, YYNGEE. V lost 4 bases to trimming and J lost 2 bases; unmatched junction nucleotides: 4. This CDR3 spans 14 amino acids. CDR3 sequence reads: CASSPGQGQETQYF. CDR3 bases: TGTGCCAGCAGCCCCGGACAGGGACAAGAGACCCAGTACTTC.

This chain links TRBV11-3 with TRBJ1-1; D perhaps matches TRBD1 (6 bases). The length of the CDR3 is 13 residues. Trimming stripped 4 bases from V and 5 bases from J, with 11 bases between. CDR1 and CDR2 from the germline V gene are SGHNT and YENEEA. The CDR3 sequence: CASSYGGRTEAFF. CDR3 nucleotides: TGTGCCAGCAGCTACGGGGGGCGGACTGAAGCTTTCTTT. Supplemented by reference TRBV11-3 and TRBJ1-1, the full variable domain reads EAGVVQSPRYKIIEKKQPVAFWCNPISGHNTLYWYLQNLGQGPELLIRYENEEAVDDSQLPKDRFSAERLKGVDSTLKIQPAELGDSAVYLCASSYGGRTEAFFGQGTRLTVV.